The TCR beta chain under discussion was sequenced for a study of blood T cell repertoires in COVID-19. At the level of the study: PBMCs, B-cell-depleted T cells, or T cells were the source of the cDNA or gDNA that made up the material.

The length of the CDR3 is 13 residues. CDR1 SGHNT and CDR2 YENEEA come from the germline V gene. V lost 6 bases to trimming and J lost 4 bases; unmatched junction nucleotides: 6. Authors' methods: Reference gene primers were amplified, and this amplification served to estimate nucleated cell counts. Generated by immunoSEQ multiplex PCR, the TCRdb table keeps only in-frame clones and is missing some. D and trimming were read from the DNA, whereas the V and J calls and clone size are those reported in that table. The data contain about 270,000 clones, more than 75% of them seen just once; the ten biggest clones take up about 8.7%.

Source material: peripheral blood. V gene TRBV11-3 combines with J gene TRBJ2-7; 7 positions agree with TRBD1. The TCR originated in a middle-aged man with active or convalescent COVID-19. The CDR3 region is CASRLQGSYEQYF. The CDR3 region has the DNA TGTGCCAGCAGGTTACAGGGGAGTTACGAGCAGTACTTC.